This T cell receptor beta chain comes out of a study of T cell changes during pregnancy in multiple sclerosis. There are 16 residues in the CDR3. V lost 1 base and J lost 9; bases outside the gene matches: 12. Germline CDR1 reads LNHDA; CDR2 reads SQIVND (reference sequence). This clone was found once. Profiling relied on immunoSEQ multiplex PCR, and the TCRdb table lists in-frame clones only, not all of them. The sample includes more than 45,000 clones, 85% to 95% of them seen just once. V usage is TRBV19 and J usage is TRBJ2-1, with TRBD2 identical over 7 bases. The receptor's source is a female donor in good health, enrolled as a control in a pregnancy study. The sequenced sample was CD4+ T cells from peripheral blood mononuclear cells, obtained in the second trimester of pregnancy. For the CDR3, the DNA is TGTGCCAGTAGTATAGTGGCGTCGGGAGGTCGCAGTGAGCAGTTCTTC. This translates into CASSIVASGGRSEQFF.